This T cell receptor (beta chain) was identified during a study of blood T cell repertoires in COVID-19. The wider study: COVID-19 samples, acute and convalescent, were from the United States, Italy and Spain. T cells, B-cell-depleted T cells, or PBMCs supplied cDNA or gDNA.

This CDR3 is 13 amino acids long. V was shortened by 3 bases and J by 4 bases, with 7 bases between the two germline ends. Germline assignment: CDR1 KGHSH and CDR2 LQKENI. Source study methods: Amplification from reference gene primers served as the basis for estimated nucleated cell counts. Profiled with immunoSEQ multiplex PCR; TCRdb holds only in-frame clones, not every one. V and J calls and clone size follow that table, whereas D and trimming were derived from the DNA. The sample has about 200,000 clones; roughly 90% are singletons. The sample was peripheral blood. This receptor was taken from a man between 50 and 59 years old with acute or convalescent COVID-19. The chain employs TRBV18 and TRBJ2-1, with D possibly being TRBD1 (6 bases). The CDR3, as DNA: TGTGCCAGCTCACCTGGGACATACAATGAGCAGTTCTTC. Its protein product is CASSPGTYNEQFF.